The entry below gives a single T cell receptor beta chain sequence along with its context. Its antigen is as yet unknown. Germline lookup yields CDR1 SGDLS and CDR2 YYNGEE. The CDR3 length is 15 residues. Trimming removed 3 bases at V and 1 base at J, with 13 bases between. The PCR used 60 Vbeta and 13 Jbeta primers. The assay was immunoSEQ multiplex PCR, and TCRdb's table has in-frame clones only and misses some. The table for this sample gives approximately 37,000 clones. This sample is drawn from a study of cytomegalovirus exposure and HLA in healthy donors. Looking at the study overall: Earlier results showed 120 million or so unique TCR beta sequences derived from approximately 170 million T cells. Out of 398 genotyped donors, about 76% belonged to the Caucasian-associated ancestry cluster. Study results and limitations: Trimming of TCR beta V- and J-genes showed a link, identified in a later analysis, to a missense DCLRE1C variant. Prior analysis indicated that the majority of TCR beta V segments exhibited productivity approximately 87% or approximately 30% of the time.

The clonotype was recovered from a male donor in good health and CMV-seronegative. The sample consisted of PBMCs. The chain carries TRBV9 and TRBJ1-1, with D possibly TRBD1 on 5 matching bases. The CDR3 DNA reads as TGTGCCAGCAGCGCCCATACGGACAAGAACACTGAAGCTTTCTTT. It codes for CASSAHTDKNTEAFF.